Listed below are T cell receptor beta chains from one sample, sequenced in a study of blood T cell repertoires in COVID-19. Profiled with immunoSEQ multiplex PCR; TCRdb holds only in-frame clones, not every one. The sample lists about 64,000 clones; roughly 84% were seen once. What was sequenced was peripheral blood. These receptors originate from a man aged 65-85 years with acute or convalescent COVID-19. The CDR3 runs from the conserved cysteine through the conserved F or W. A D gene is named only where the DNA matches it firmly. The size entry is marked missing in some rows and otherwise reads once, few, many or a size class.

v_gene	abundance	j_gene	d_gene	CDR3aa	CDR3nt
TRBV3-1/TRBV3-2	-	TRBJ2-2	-	CASSQEVLATGELFF	TGTGCCAGCAGCCAAGAGGTGCTAGCGACCGGGGAGCTGTTTTTT
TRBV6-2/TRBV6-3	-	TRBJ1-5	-	CASSPGVGASNQPQHF	TGTGCCAGCAGCCCCGGGGTGGGGGCGAGCAATCAGCCCCAGCATTTT
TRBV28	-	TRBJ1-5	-	CASTLLNQPQHF	TGTGCCAGCACCCTTCTTAATCAGCCCCAGCATTTT
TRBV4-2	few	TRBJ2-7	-	CASSQDLAGTIANEQYF	TGTGCCAGCAGCCAAGATTTGGCGGGGACGATCGCTAACGAGCAGTACTTC
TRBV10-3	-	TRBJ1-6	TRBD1	CAISDEGTGRMNSLHF	TGTGCCATCAGTGATGAAGGGACAGGACGAATGAACTCCCTCCACTTT
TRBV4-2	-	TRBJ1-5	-	CASSQGLNGNQPQHF	TGTGCCAGCAGCCAAGGGCTTAATGGCAATCAGCCCCAGCATTTT
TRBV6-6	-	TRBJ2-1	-	CASSYPTGTGQFF	TGTGCCAGCAGTTATCCCACAGGGACCGGGCAGTTCTTC
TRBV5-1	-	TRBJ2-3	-	CASSSLAADTQYF	TGCGCCAGCAGTTCTCTAGCCGCAGATACGCAGTATTTT
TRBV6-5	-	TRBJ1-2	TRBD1	CASSFDRVRGYTF	TGTGCCAGCAGTTTCGACAGGGTTCGCGGCTACACCTTC
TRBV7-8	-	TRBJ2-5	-	CASSLYNQETQYF	TGTGCCAGCAGCTTATACAACCAAGAGACCCAGTACTTC
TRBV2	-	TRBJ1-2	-	CASSGPENYGYTF	TGTGCCAGCAGTGGGCCAGAAAACTATGGCTACACCTTC
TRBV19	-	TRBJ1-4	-	CASSIHAGETNEKLFF	TGTGCCAGTAGTATACATGCAGGGGAAACTAATGAAAAACTGTTTTTT
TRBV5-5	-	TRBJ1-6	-	CASSLVGGYSEYNSPLHF	TGTGCCAGCAGCTTGGTGGGGGGATACAGTGAGTATAATTCACCCCTCCACTTT
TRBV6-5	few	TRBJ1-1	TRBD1	CASSYTGQGSEAFF	TGTGCCAGCAGTTACACAGGACAGGGTAGTGAAGCTTTCTTT
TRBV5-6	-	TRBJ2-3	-	CASSRVTASGEYF	TGTGCCAGCAGCCGCGTGACAGCGTCGGGAGAGTATTTT
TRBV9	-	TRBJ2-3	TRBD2	CASSALAGARDTQYF	TGTGCCAGCAGCGCACTAGCGGGGGCCAGAGATACGCAGTATTTT
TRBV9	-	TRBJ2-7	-	CASSVGQGGHEQYF	TGTGCCAGCAGCGTAGGACAGGGAGGTCACGAGCAGTACTTC
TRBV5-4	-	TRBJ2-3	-	CASSAGGPTDTQYF	TGTGCCAGCAGTGCCGGGGGGCCCACAGATACGCAGTATTTT
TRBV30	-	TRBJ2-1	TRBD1	CAWSVRQGGYNEQFF	TGTGCCTGGAGTGTTAGACAGGGCGGCTACAATGAGCAGTTCTTC
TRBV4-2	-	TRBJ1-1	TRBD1	CASSRDRGNTEAFF	TGTGCCAGCAGCCGGGACAGGGGAAACACTGAAGCTTTCTTT
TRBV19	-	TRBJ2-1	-	CASSNNYNEQFF	TGTGCCAGTAGTAATAATTACAATGAGCAGTTCTTC
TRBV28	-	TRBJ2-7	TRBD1	CASSPGTGVFYEQYF	TGTGCCAGCAGCCCCGGGACAGGGGTTTTTTACGAGCAGTACTTC
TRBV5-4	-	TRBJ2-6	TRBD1	CASSLTGAGANVLTF	TGTGCCAGCAGCTTAACAGGGGCTGGGGCCAACGTCCTGACTTTC
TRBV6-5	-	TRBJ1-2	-	CASSYSSVRGDGYTF	-
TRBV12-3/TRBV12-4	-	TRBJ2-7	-	CASSLTSYEQYF	TGTGCCAGCAGTTTAACCAGTTACGAGCAGTACTTC
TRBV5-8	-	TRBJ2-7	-	CASSLLRQRYEQYF	TGTGCCAGCAGCCTATTGAGGCAGCGCTACGAGCAGTACTTC
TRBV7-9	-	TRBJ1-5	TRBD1	CASSPRGRQPQHF	TGTGCCAGCAGTCCCAGGGGGCGTCAGCCCCAGCATTTT
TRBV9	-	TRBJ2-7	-	CASSVPGRDYEQYF	TGTGCCAGCAGCGTACCTGGCAGGGACTACGAGCAGTACTTC
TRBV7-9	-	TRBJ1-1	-	CASSRSGQPEAFF	TGTGCCAGCAGCCGCTCAGGGCAGCCTGAAGCTTTCTTT
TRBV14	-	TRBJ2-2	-	CASSQDQVGPGELFF	TGTGCCAGCAGCCAAGATCAAGTGGGCCCCGGGGAGCTGTTTTTT
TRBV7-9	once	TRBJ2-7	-	CASSHSYEQYF	TGTGCCAGCAGCCATTCCTACGAGCAGTACTTC
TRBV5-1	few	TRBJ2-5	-	CASSLGPVGGETQYF	TGCGCCAGCAGCTTGGGACCCGTCGGGGGAGAGACCCAGTACTTC
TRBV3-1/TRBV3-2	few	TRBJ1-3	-	CASSQGGHSGNTIYF	TGTGCCAGCAGCCAAGGCGGACACTCTGGAAACACCATATATTTT
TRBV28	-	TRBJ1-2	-	CASSSAGAGYGYTF	TGTGCCAGCAGTTCGGCAGGGGCAGGGTATGGCTACACCTTC
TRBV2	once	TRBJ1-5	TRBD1	CASSPGTVSNQPQHF	TGTGCCAGCAGCCCCGGGACAGTTAGCAATCAGCCCCAGCATTTT
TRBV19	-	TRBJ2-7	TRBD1	CASTLRTGDSYEQYF	TGTGCCAGTACCCTGCGGACAGGCGACTCCTACGAGCAGTACTTC
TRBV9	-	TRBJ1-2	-	CASSPDTGFGGYTF	TGTGCCAGCAGCCCGGATACAGGGTTTGGGGGCTACACCTTC
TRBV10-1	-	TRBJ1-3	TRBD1	CASSEREDRGAGNTIYF	TGCGCCAGCAGTGAGAGGGAGGACAGGGGAGCTGGAAACACCATATATTTT
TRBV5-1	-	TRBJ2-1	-	CASSLASGDPIF	TGCGCCAGCAGCTTGGCGTCAGGGGACCCTATCTTC